These 11 T cell receptor beta chains came from one sample sequenced in a study of shared clonotypes between healthy human individuals. TCRdb keeps only in-frame clones here, not all; method: immunoSEQ multiplex PCR. Of roughly 380,000 clones in the sample, around 96% were seen once. Sequenced: memory CD8+ T cells sorted from blood. Subset here: CD45RO+ cells pooled with CCR7-negative TemRA cells. Receptors originate from a man in his thirties or forties in good health.

The chain links TRBV7-9 to TRBJ2-7; possibly TRBD1 for D (5 bases). The germline V gene encodes CDR1 SEHNR and CDR2 FQNEAQ (reference sequence). The CDR3 contains 13 residues. The V end was cut by 5 bases, the J end by 1 base, with 9 bases between. As DNA, the CDR3 is TGTGCCAGCAGCCTACAGGAGTCCTACGAGCAGTACTTC. Protein product: CASSLQESYEQYF.

The chain recombines TRBV29-1 with TRBJ2-3, with D maybe TRBD1 (6 bases). CDR1 SQVTM and CDR2 ANQGSEA come from the germline V gene. CDR3 length equals 12 residues. V lost 4 bases and J 1 base, leaving 6 bases between the germline ends. The CDR3 here is CSVGQGTDTQYF. CDR3 sequence (DNA): TGCAGCGTTGGACAGGGCACAGATACGCAGTATTTT.

The CDR3 DNA reads as TGTGCCAGCACCCTAGACACGTACGAGCAGTACTTC. Protein: CASTLDTYEQYF. The V call is TRBV7-9, the J call TRBJ2-7; D unclear. Trimming took off 7 bases at V and 4 bases at J, with 11 bases between the two ends. CDR1 is SEHNR and CDR2 is FQNEAQ in the germline V gene (reference sequence). The CDR3 length is 12 residues.

This chain uses TRBV4-1 with TRBJ2-4, with 10 positions matching TRBD2. The CDR3 runs to 19 residues. The V gene's germline CDR1 is MGHRA and CDR2 YSYEKL. The V segment lost 0 bases and the J segment 0 bases; nucleotides outside the gene matches: 8. In nucleotides, the CDR3 is TGCGCCAGCAGCCAAGATCCCGGACTAGCGGAGCTAGCCAAAAACATTCAGTACTTC. Its translation is CASSQDPGLAELAKNIQYF.

The chain joins TRBV10-3 to TRBJ2-5; 10 nucleotides match TRBD1. The germline V gene has CDR1 ENHRY and CDR2 SYGVKD. The V gene end was trimmed by 10 bases and the J gene end by 1 base; junction bases not matched to a gene: 9. The CDR3 length is 15 residues. The CDR3 region has the DNA TGTGCCACCTTAGGACAGGGGGGCTTCCAAGAGACCCAGTACTTC. This encodes CATLGQGGFQETQYF.

The rearrangement uses TRBV5-5 and TRBJ1-4; 7 bases line up with TRBD1. The CDR3 covers 14 residues. Trimming removed 4 bases from V and 8 bases from J; junction bases left unmatched: 8. Germline V gives CDR1 SGHKS, CDR2 YYEKEE (reference sequence). CDR3 residues: CASSRIWDREKLFF. CDR3 DNA: TGTGCCAGCAGCCGGATATGGGACAGAGAAAAACTGTTTTTT.

Comments on this clone: The sample contains more than one DNA sequence encoding this CDR3. The genes are TRBV29-1 and TRBJ2-7, with 10 bases aligning to TRBD1. With V trimmed by 4 bases and J by 3 bases, 3 bases remained unmatched. This CDR3 contains 13 residues. Germline values: CDR1 SQVTM, CDR2 ANQGSEA. Here the CDR3 DNA reads TGCAGCGTTGTCAGGACAGGGGGCTACGAGCAGTACTTC. It translates to CSVVRTGGYEQYF.

V and J are TRBV5-6 and TRBJ2-1; D not certain. With 0 bases removed from V and 6 bases from J, the gap between germline ends came to 13 bases. CDR3 length equals 15 residues. Germline values: CDR1 SGHDT, CDR2 YYEEEE. This chain's CDR3 is CASSLVGLVGNEQFF. The CDR3, as DNA: TGTGCCAGCAGCTTGGTTGGGCTAGTCGGCAATGAGCAGTTCTTC.

The chain combines TRBV7-2 with TRBJ2-7, with unresolved D. Trimming took off 1 base at V and 1 base at J, with 2 bases between the two ends. The CDR3 totals 12 residues. Germline lookup yields CDR1 SGHTA and CDR2 FQGNSA. The CDR3 reads CASSLVSYEQYF. The DNA for the CDR3 is TGTGCCAGCAGCTTAGTTTCCTACGAGCAGTACTTC.

CDR3 residues: CASVADSYNEQFF. In DNA, the CDR3 is TGTGCCAGCGTGGCAGACTCCTACAATGAGCAGTTCTTC. The chain combines TRBV6-6 with TRBJ2-1; unclear D gene. V dropped 8 bases and J dropped 0 bases, with 8 bases sitting between them. CDR3 length: 13 amino acids. CDR1 is MNHNY, CDR2 SVGAGI, per germline (reference sequence).

There are a few counts of this clone. This sequence joins TRBV19 and TRBJ2-7, with 7 nucleotides matching TRBD1. CDR1 is LNHDA, CDR2 SQIVND, per germline (reference sequence). Unmatched junction bases numbered 0, after V lost 0 bases and J lost 4 bases. The CDR3 has 13 amino acids. Here the CDR3 DNA reads TGTGCCAGTAGTATAGAACAGGGGTACGAGCAGTACTTC. This sequence encodes CASSIEQGYEQYF.